The 6 T cell receptor beta chains in this list originate from one sample, sequenced in a study of CD8 T cells in ankylosing spondylitis. From the 5' RACE reads, TCRdb called clonotypes with MiXCR, one entry per CDR3 protein. The table has almost 45,000 distinct CDR3 sequences, about 10% seen once. Specimen: blood, either unsorted or a sorted T cell fraction (not recorded which). These receptors originate from a male donor with ankylosing spondylitis or in good health (not recorded which).

The table lists this clonotype with many counts. The chain has TRBV3-1 and TRBJ1-5; D not resolved. Trimming removed 1 base from V and 6 bases from J, with 10 bases in between. The CDR3 contains 14 residues. CDR1 is LGHDT, CDR2 YNNKEL, per germline (reference sequence). In DNA form, the CDR3 reads TGTGCCAGCAGCCAAGGATTCGGCGGTCAGCCCCAGCATTTT. Residues: CASSQGFGGQPQHF.

This clonotype was picked up many times. The chain carries TRBV6-1 and TRBJ2-1; 9 nucleotides agree with TRBD2. Germline V gene lookup returns CDR1 MNHNS and CDR2 SASEGT. Trimming cost V 6 bases and J 4 bases; bases outside gene matches: 7. This CDR3 is 15 amino acids long. The CDR3 sequence is CASSPGAGGYNEQFF. The CDR3 nucleotides read TGTGCCAGCAGCCCGGGCGCGGGGGGGTACAATGAGCAGTTCTTC.

This clonotype has ten or more counts. This chain links TRBV5-1 with TRBJ2-1, with 8 bases fitting TRBD2. Trimming cost V 3 bases and J 2 bases; bases outside gene matches: 1. The V gene's germline CDR1 is SGHRS and CDR2 YFSETQ. The CDR3 runs to 14 residues. The CDR3 protein is CASSSGGAYNEQFF. Here the CDR3 DNA reads TGCGCCAGCAGCTCCGGGGGGGCCTACAATGAGCAGTTCTTC.

This clonotype was detected many times. V is TRBV12-3 or TRBV12-4 and J is TRBJ2-3; 8 bases match TRBD2. The ends lost 6 bases at V and 2 bases at J; junction bases unmatched: 1. CDR3 length: 13 amino acids. CDR3 sequence: CASRLAATDTQYF. The CDR3 bases are TGTGCCAGCAGACTAGCGGCCACAGATACGCAGTATTTT.

This clonotype was seen many times. V is TRBV5-1 and J is TRBJ2-7, with D possibly being TRBD2 (6 bases). Germline loops: CDR1 SGHRS, CDR2 YFSETQ. This CDR3 contains 13 residues. Trimming removed 2 bases from V and 1 base from J, with 7 bases in between. CDR3 region: CASSFGGSYEQYF. The CDR3 bases are TGCGCCAGCAGCTTCGGGGGTTCCTACGAGCAGTACTTC.

The J gene is TRBJ2-1, the V gene TRBV7-2; the D is unclear. This CDR3 is 15 amino acids long. Trimming removed 0 bases at V and 4 bases at J, with 10 bases between. Germline values: CDR1 SGHTA, CDR2 FQGNSA. The CDR3 sequence: CASSLALGGYNEQFF. In DNA form, the CDR3 reads TGTGCCAGCAGCTTAGCGCTGGGTGGGTACAATGAGCAGTTCTTC. Variable domain in full (rest from reference TRBV7-2 and TRBJ2-1): GAGVSQSPSNKVTEKGKDVELRCDPISGHTALYWYRQSLGQGLEFLIYFQGNSAPDKSGLPSDRFSAERTGGSVSTLTIQRTQQEDSAVYLCASSLALGGYNEQFFGPGTRLTVL.